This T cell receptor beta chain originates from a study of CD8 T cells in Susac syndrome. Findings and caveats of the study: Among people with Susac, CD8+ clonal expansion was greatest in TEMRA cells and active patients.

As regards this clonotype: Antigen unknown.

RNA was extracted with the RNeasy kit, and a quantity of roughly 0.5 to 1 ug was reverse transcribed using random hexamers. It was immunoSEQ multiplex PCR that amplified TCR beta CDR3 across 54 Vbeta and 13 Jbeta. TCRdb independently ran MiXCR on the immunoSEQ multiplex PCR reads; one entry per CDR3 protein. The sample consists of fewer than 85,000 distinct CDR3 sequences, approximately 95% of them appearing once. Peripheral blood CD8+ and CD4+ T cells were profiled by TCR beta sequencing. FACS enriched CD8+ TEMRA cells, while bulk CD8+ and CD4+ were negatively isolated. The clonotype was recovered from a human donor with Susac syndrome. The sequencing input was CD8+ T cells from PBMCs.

In DNA, the CDR3 is TGCAGCGTTGTAGATTCTAACTATGGCTACACCTTC. Encoded protein: CSVVDSNYGYTF. The V call is TRBV29-1, the J call TRBJ1-2; D gene ambiguous. V was cut by 4 bases and J by 0 bases, with 6 bases left in between. The germline gives CDR1 SQVTM, CDR2 ANQGSEA. The CDR3 has 12 residues.